Shown below are 15 T cell receptor beta chains from a single sample sequenced in a study of cytomegalovirus exposure and HLA in healthy donors. Primers for the PCR totalled 60 Vbeta and 13 Jbeta. This table comes from immunoSEQ multiplex PCR, and its TCRdb copy is limited to in-frame clones, with some not included. The data show 150,000 to 200,000 clones, about 85% seen once. Sequencing was performed on PBMCs. These TCRs come from a man in his fifties in good health and CMV-seropositive.

The chain joins TRBV6-5 to TRBJ1-3; D remains unclear. The CDR3 totals 15 residues. Germline values: CDR1 MNHEY, CDR2 SVGAGI. Trimming removed 6 bases from V and 0 bases from J, with 12 bases in between. The CDR3 region has the DNA TGTGCCAGCAGCAACACATATCACTCTGGAAACACCATATATTTT. It yields the protein CASSNTYHSGNTIYF.

The rearrangement joins TRBV5-4 to TRBJ1-2; TRBD1 matches at 7 bases. The CDR3 runs to 13 residues. The V and J ends lost 5 bases and 2 bases, in that order; junction bases with no gene match: 3. From germline, CDR1 is SGHNT and CDR2 YYREEE (reference sequence). Written as DNA, the CDR3 is TGTGCCAGCAGTCAGGACAGGAACTATGGCTACACCTTC. Translation gives CASSQDRNYGYTF. The whole variable domain, remainder taken from reference TRBV5-4 and TRBJ1-2, is ETGVTQSPTHLIKTRGQQVTLRCSSQSGHNTVSWYQQALGQGPQFIFQYYREEENGRGNFPPRFSGLQFPNYSSELNVNALELDDSALYLCASSQDRNYGYTFGSGTRLTVV.

The CDR3 DNA follows: TGTGCCAGTAGTATTCTGCGGGGAAACACCGGGGAGCTGTTTTTT. It codes for CASSILRGNTGELFF. The rearrangement uses TRBV19 and TRBJ2-2; the D gene is possibly TRBD2 (6 bases). CDR1 and CDR2 (germline): LNHDA, SQIVND (reference sequence). CDR3 length: 15 residues. V lost 3 bases and J 2 bases, leaving 10 bases between the germline ends.

The chain has TRBV4-2 and TRBJ2-5; D unclear. Trimming took off 0 bases at V and 5 bases at J, with 13 bases between the two ends. The germline V gene encodes CDR1 LGHNA and CDR2 YNFKEQ. CDR3 length equals 15 residues. The CDR3 protein is CASSQDLLAAETQYF. In DNA form, the CDR3 reads TGTGCCAGCAGCCAAGATCTGCTTGCAGCGGAGACCCAGTACTTC.

On this clone itself: Different DNA sequences within this sample yield the same CDR3. The rearrangement uses TRBV7-3 and TRBJ1-1; D may be TRBD1 (5 bases). Trimming took 4 bases from V and 1 from J, leaving 7 bases between them. CDR1 and CDR2 from the germline V gene are SGHTA and FQGTGA. The CDR3 runs 13 residues. The CDR3 coding sequence is TGTGCCAGCAGCTCGCAGGGGAACACTGAAGCTTTCTTT. Protein product: CASSSQGNTEAFF.

The CDR3 protein is CASSQVGATLREQYF. CDR3 nucleotides: TGTGCCAGCAGCCAAGTTGGGGCAACCCTACGGGAGCAGTACTTC. The gene calls are TRBV4-2 and TRBJ2-7; a possible D gene is TRBD1 (5 bases). This CDR3 is built from 15 residues. Trimming took 1 base from V and 7 from J, leaving 17 bases between them. Germline V CDR1 and CDR2: LGHNA, YNFKEQ.

J is TRBJ1-2 and V is TRBV5-6; D gene uncertain. Trimming stripped 0 bases from V and 3 bases from J, with 9 bases between. CDR3 length: 14 residues. The germline V gene has CDR1 SGHDT and CDR2 YYEEEE. DNA of the CDR3: TGTGCCAGCAGCTTGGCCGGGTTTGACTATGGCTACACCTTC. Translated, it gives CASSLAGFDYGYTF.

Comments on this clone: Other DNA sequences from this sample encode an identical CDR3 as well. J is TRBJ2-3 and V is TRBV10-3; tentatively, D is TRBD2 (6 bases). CDR1 ENHRY and CDR2 SYGVKD come from the germline V gene. V was pared by 0 bases and J by 2 bases, with 9 bases between. The CDR3 runs 15 residues. As DNA, the CDR3 is TGTGCCATCAGTGAGTCGGGGGGAAACACAGATACGCAGTATTTT. It is translated as CAISESGGNTDTQYF.

The genes are TRBV9 and TRBJ1-1; D perhaps matches TRBD1 (6 bases). V was clipped by 4 bases and J by 5 bases, with 18 bases between them. This CDR3 contains 15 residues. CDR1 and CDR2 (germline): SGDLS, YYNGEE. The CDR3 sequence: CASSPRTVLGTEAFF. CDR3 in DNA: TGTGCCAGCAGCCCTCGGACAGTCCTGGGGACTGAAGCTTTCTTT.

This rearrangement joins TRBV2 to TRBJ2-3; tentative D call: TRBD1 (6 bases). Per germline, CDR1 SNHLY and CDR2 FYNNEI. The CDR3 is 12 amino acids. V was trimmed by 3 bases and J by 6 bases, leaving 7 bases between them. This CDR3 reads CASSDRGDTQYF. CDR3 in DNA: TGTGCCAGCAGTGATAGGGGGGATACGCAGTATTTT.

This clone appeared a single time. The J gene is TRBJ1-5, the V gene TRBV2, with 7 bases lining up with TRBD1. Losses at the gene ends were 7 bases for V and 3 bases for J; bases not matched to a gene: 6. CDR1 and CDR2 from the germline V gene are SNHLY and FYNNEI. The CDR3 extends over 14 amino acids. DNA for the CDR3: TGTGCCAGCACAAGACAGGGCCACAATCAGCCCCAGCATTTT. Its protein is CASTRQGHNQPQHF.

V usage is TRBV2 and J usage is TRBJ1-2, with TRBD1 as a possible D gene (6 bases). The V gene lost 4 bases and the J gene lost 4 bases, with 10 bases spanning the gap. The CDR3 runs to 13 residues. Germline CDR1 and CDR2: SNHLY and FYNNEI. CDR3 bases: TGTGCCAGCAGTGGCCAGGGGATCTATGGCTACACCTTC. It is translated as CASSGQGIYGYTF.

CDR3 sequence (DNA): TGTGCCTGGAGTGGACTCCTGGGGGGATACGAGCAGTACTTC. Protein product: CAWSGLLGGYEQYF. The chain couples TRBV30 to TRBJ2-7, with a tentative D call TRBD2 (6 bases). CDR3 length: 14 residues. Per the germline V gene, CDR1 is GTSNPN and CDR2 is SVGIG (reference sequence). Trimming pared 1 base from V and 4 bases from J, leaving 14 bases between.

The V gene is TRBV10-2, the J gene TRBJ2-7, with D tentatively TRBD2 (5 bases). Germline assignment: CDR1 WSHSY and CDR2 SAAADI. V was pared by 8 bases and J by 2 bases, with 13 bases between. There are 13 residues in the CDR3. The CDR3 loop is CASGVTKTYEQYF. CDR3 DNA: TGCGCCAGCGGCGTGACTAAAACCTACGAGCAGTACTTC.

The chain has TRBV20-1 and TRBJ1-1; TRBD1 aligns across 7 bases. The trim removed 4 bases at V and 12 bases at J, leaving 8 bases unmatched. This CDR3 contains 11 residues. The germline CDR1 and CDR2 sequences are DFQATT and SNEGSKA (reference sequence). CDR3 nucleotide sequence: TGCAGTGCTAACTTAGACAGGGCGACTTTCTTT. Residues: CSANLDRATFF.